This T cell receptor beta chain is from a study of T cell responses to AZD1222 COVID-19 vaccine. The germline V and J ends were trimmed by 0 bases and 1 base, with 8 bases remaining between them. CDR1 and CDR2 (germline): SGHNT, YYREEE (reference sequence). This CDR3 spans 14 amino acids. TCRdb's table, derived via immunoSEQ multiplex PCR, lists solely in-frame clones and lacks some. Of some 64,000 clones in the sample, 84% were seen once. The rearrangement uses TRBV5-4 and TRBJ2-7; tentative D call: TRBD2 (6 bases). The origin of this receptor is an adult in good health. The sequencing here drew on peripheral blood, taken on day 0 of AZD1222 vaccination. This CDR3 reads CASSLGGISYEQYF. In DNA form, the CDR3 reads TGTGCCAGCAGCTTGGGCGGGATATCCTACGAGCAGTACTTC.